This section outlines one TCR beta chain sequence together with its context. CDR3 length: 16 amino acids. Germline CDR1 is LNHNV and CDR2 is YYDKDF (reference sequence). The V gene lost 5 bases and the J gene lost 6 bases, with 22 bases spanning the gap. This entry comes from a study of shared clonotypes between healthy human individuals. Clones were read by immunoSEQ multiplex PCR, and TCRdb kept only the in-frame ones, dropping some. The table includes some 2 million clones, about 95% detected once. It was CD45RO-negative cells, positively selected for CCR7, that made up naive CD8 cells, with terminally differentiated effector memory CD45RA+ cells excluded.

The sample taken for sequencing was naive CD8+ T cells sorted from blood. The sequence came from a young man in good health. J is TRBJ1-2 and V is TRBV15; D may be TRBD1 (5 bases). CDR3: CATSPLMVGTSDGYTF. DNA for the CDR3: TGTGCCACCAGCCCCTTGATGGTCGGGACCTCGGATGGCTACACCTTC.